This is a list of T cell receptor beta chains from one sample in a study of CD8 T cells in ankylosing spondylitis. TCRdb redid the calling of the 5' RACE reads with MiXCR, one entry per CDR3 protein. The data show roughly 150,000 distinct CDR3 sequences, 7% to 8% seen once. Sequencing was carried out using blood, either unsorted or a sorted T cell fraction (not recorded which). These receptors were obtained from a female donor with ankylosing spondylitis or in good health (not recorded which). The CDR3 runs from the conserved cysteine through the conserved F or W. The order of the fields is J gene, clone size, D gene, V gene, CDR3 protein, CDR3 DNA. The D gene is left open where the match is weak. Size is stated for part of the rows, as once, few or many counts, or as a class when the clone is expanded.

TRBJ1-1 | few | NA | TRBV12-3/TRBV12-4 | CASTPTGPTEAFF | TGTGCCAGCACCCCGACAGGACCGACTGAAGCTTTCTTT
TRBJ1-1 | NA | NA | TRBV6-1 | CASRVTGPESEAFF | TGTGCCAGCAGAGTCACAGGGCCCGAATCTGAAGCTTTCTTT
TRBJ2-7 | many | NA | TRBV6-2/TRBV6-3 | CASGADGAYEQYF | TGTGCCAGCGGGGCAGATGGAGCCTACGAGCAGTACTTC
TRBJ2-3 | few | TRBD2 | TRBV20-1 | CSARSLAGGSRDTQYF | TGCAGTGCTAGAAGTCTAGCGGGGGGGAGCCGAGATACGCAGTATTTT
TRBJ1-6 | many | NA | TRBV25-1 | CASSEYMGDPLHF | TGTGCCAGCAGTGAATATATGGGAGACCCCCTCCACTTT
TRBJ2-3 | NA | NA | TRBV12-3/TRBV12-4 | CASSGGGAGLNTQYF | TGTGCCAGCAGTGGGGGGGGGGCAGGGCTGAATACGCAGTATTTT
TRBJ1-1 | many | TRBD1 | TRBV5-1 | CASSSTGGNTEAFF | TGCGCCAGCAGCTCGACAGGGGGAAACACTGAAGCTTTCTTT
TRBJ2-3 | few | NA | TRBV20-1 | CSARGASTDTQYF | TGCAGTGCTAGAGGCGCGAGCACAGATACGCAGTATTTT
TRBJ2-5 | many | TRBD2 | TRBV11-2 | CASSLETSGQETQYF | TGTGCCAGCAGCTTAGAAACTAGCGGCCAAGAGACCCAGTACTTC
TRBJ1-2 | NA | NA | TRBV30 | CAWSQTGIYGYTF | TGTGCCTGGAGTCAAACAGGCATCTATGGCTACACCTTC
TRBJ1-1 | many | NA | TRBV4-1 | CASSQVWGENTEAFF | TGCGCCAGCAGCCAAGTTTGGGGCGAGAACACTGAAGCTTTCTTT
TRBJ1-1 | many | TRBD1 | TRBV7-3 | CASSTGQPWAEAFF | TGTGCCAGCAGCACGGGACAGCCCTGGGCTGAAGCTTTCTTT
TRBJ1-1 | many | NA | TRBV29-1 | CSVEVRTEAFF | TGCAGCGTTGAAGTAAGGACTGAAGCTTTCTTT
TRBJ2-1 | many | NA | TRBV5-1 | CASSFLQYNEQFF | TGCGCCAGCAGCTTCCTACAGTACAATGAGCAGTTCTTC
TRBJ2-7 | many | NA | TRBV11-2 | CASSLTPPGDQYEQYF | TGTGCCAGCAGCTTAACCCCTCCGGGGGATCAGTACGAGCAGTACTTC
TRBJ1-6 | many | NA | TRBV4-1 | CASSQESDGRNSPLHF | TGCGCCAGCAGCCAAGAGTCTGACGGGAGGAATTCACCCCTCCACTTT
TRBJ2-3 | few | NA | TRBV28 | CASSFRTMGTDTQYF | TGTGCCAGCAGTTTCAGGACGATGGGGACAGATACGCAGTATTTT
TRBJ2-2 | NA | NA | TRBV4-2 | CASSSGLLSGELFF | TGTGCCAGCAGCTCGGGGCTCCTCTCCGGGGAGCTGTTTTTT
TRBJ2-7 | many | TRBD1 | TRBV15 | CATSNKGQGYEQYF | TGTGCCACCAGCAATAAGGGACAGGGCTACGAGCAGTACTTC
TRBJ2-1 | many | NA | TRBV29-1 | CSVEANEQFF | TGCAGCGTTGAGGCCAATGAGCAGTTCTTC
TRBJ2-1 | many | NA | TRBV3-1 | CASSQASASEQFF | TGTGCCAGCAGCCAAGCGTCGGCGAGCGAGCAGTTCTTC
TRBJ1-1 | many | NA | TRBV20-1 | CSARVPGTEAFF | TGCAGTGCTAGAGTCCCGGGCACTGAAGCTTTCTTT
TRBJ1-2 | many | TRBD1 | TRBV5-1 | CASSGGTGYYGYTF | TGCGCCAGCAGCGGCGGGACAGGGTACTATGGCTACACCTTC
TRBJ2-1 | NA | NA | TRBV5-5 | CAMSTGLSYNEQFF | TGTGCCATGAGCACTGGGCTCTCCTACAATGAGCAGTTCTTC
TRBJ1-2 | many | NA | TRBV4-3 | CASSQDTDSYYGYTF | TGCGCCAGCAGCCAAGATACGGACAGCTACTATGGCTACACCTTC
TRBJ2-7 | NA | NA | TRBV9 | CASRPGFYEQYF | TGTGCCAGCAGGCCGGGGTTCTACGAGCAGTACTTC
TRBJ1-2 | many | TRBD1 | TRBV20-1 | CSARDWGQGREYGYTF | TGCAGTGCTAGAGATTGGGGACAGGGGCGTGAATATGGCTACACCTTC
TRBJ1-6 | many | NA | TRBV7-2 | CASSLAPISYNSPLHF | TGTGCCAGCAGCTTAGCCCCGATCTCCTATAATTCACCCCTCCACTTT
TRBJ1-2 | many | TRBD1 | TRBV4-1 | CASSPGGQIQPNYGYTF | TGCGCCAGCAGCCCAGGGGGACAGATTCAACCTAACTATGGCTACACCTTC
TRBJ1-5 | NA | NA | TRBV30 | CAWSVQQVGQPQHF | TGTGCCTGGAGTGTACAACAGGTCGGCCAGCCCCAGCATTTT
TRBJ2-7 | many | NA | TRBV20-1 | CSASTVSYEQYF | TGCAGTGCTAGTACAGTCTCCTACGAGCAGTACTTC
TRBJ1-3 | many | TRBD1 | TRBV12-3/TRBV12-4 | CASRYGDSFSGNTIYF | TGTGCCAGCAGGTATGGGGACAGCTTCTCTGGAAACACCATATATTTT
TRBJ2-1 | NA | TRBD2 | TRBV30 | CAWAGTSGYNEQFF | TGTGCCTGGGCCGGGACTAGCGGGTACAATGAGCAGTTCTTC
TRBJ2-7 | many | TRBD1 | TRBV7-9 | CASSLMGQGRNEQYF | TGTGCCAGCAGCTTAATGGGACAGGGGAGGAACGAGCAGTACTTC
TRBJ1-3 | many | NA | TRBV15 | CATSRDRAGRNTIYF | TGTGCCACCAGCAGAGATCGTGCTGGGCGAAACACCATATATTTT
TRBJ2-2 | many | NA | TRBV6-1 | CASSDWGLMNTGELFF | TGTGCCAGCAGTGACTGGGGACTGATGAACACCGGGGAGCTGTTTTTT
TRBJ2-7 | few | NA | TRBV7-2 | CASSFVAGTSYEQYF | TGTGCCAGCAGCTTCGTCGCAGGGACTTCCTACGAGCAGTACTTC
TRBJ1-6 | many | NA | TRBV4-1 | CASSQEFTVLNSPLHF | TGCGCCAGCAGCCAAGAGTTCACCGTACTTAATTCACCCCTCCACTTT
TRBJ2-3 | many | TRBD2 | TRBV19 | CASSIGLAGDTQYF | TGTGCCAGTAGTATTGGGCTAGCGGGGGATACGCAGTATTTT
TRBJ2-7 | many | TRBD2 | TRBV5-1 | CASSLDPGGSSYEQYF | TGCGCCAGCAGCTTGGATCCCGGGGGGAGCTCCTACGAGCAGTACTTC
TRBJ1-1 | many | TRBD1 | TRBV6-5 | CASSYRDRVRDTEAFF | TGTGCCAGCAGTTACCGGGACAGGGTTAGGGACACTGAAGCTTTCTTT
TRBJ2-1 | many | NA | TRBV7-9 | CASSLQVDNEQFF | TGTGCCAGCAGCTTACAAGTGGACAATGAGCAGTTCTTC
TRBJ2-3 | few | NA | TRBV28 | CASSTTGAGTDTQYF | TGTGCCAGCAGTACCACAGGAGCGGGCACAGATACGCAGTATTTT
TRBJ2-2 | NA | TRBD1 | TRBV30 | CAWSAGTGFTGELFF | TGTGCCTGGAGCGCCGGGACAGGGTTCACCGGGGAGCTGTTTTTT
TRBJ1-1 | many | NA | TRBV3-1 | CASSPHPVEGMNTEAFF | TGTGCCAGCAGCCCCCACCCCGTGGAGGGAATGAACACTGAAGCTTTCTTT
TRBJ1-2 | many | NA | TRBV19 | CASSIRTDPNFNYGYTF | TGTGCCAGTAGTATCCGGACAGACCCCAATTTTAACTATGGCTACACCTTC
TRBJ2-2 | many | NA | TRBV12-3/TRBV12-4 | CASSPTRNTGELFF | TGTGCCAGCAGCCCTACACGGAACACCGGGGAGCTGTTTTTT
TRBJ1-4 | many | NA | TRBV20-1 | CSARDRQNNEKLFF | TGCAGTGCTAGAGATCGGCAGAACAACGAAAAACTGTTTTTT
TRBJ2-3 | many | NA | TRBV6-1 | CASSEGSWESPRMSDTQYF | TGTGCCAGCAGTGAAGGGTCTTGGGAGAGTCCAAGGATGTCAGATACGCAGTATTTT
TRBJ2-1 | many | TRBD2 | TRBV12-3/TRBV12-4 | CATSSGETNYNEQFF | TGTGCCACATCTAGCGGGGAGACCAATTACAATGAGCAGTTCTTC
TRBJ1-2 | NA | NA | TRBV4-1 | CSSSQVLRDKDYGYTF | TGCTCCAGCAGCCAAGTCCTACGGGACAAGGACTATGGCTACACCTTC